These 14 T cell receptor beta chains share one sample of origin, sequenced in a study of T-cell reconstitution after alpha-beta-depleted transplantation in children. A library of TCRbeta sequences, prepared with unique molecular identifiers, was generated. A single record per CDR3 protein comes from TCRdb applying MiXCR to the PCR reads. The sample contains roughly 340,000 distinct CDR3 sequences, roughly 15% of which appear only once. The sequencing here drew on PBMCs, mostly from graft donor cells, taken 360 days after TCRalphabeta/CD19-depleted stem cell transplant. The receptor set was obtained from a male patient aged 2 to 9 who had a stem cell transplant for acute lymphoblastic leukemia, so the T cells may come from the graft donor.

This chain connects TRBV20-1 to TRBJ2-7, with 8 bases aligning to TRBD2. The trim removed 6 bases at V and 4 bases at J, leaving 11 bases unmatched. Germline assignment: CDR1 DFQATT and CDR2 SNEGSKA (reference sequence). This CDR3 spans 14 amino acids. CDR3 DNA: TGCAGTGCACCGACGGGTAGCGGGACATACGAGCAGTACTTC. It specifies CSAPTGSGTYEQYF.

This clonotype was observed many times. V and J are TRBV6-1 and TRBJ2-1; a weak D match, TRBD1 (5 bases). The germline CDR1 and CDR2 sequences are MNHNS and SASEGT. The CDR3 totals 15 residues. The V and J ends lost 6 bases and 3 bases respectively, with 15 bases between them. In DNA, the CDR3 is TGTGCCAGCAGGTTCAGGGTGTACTACTACAATGAGCAGTTCTTC. It yields the protein CASRFRVYYYNEQFF.

The chain joins TRBV20-1 to TRBJ2-1; 8 bases align to TRBD2. The V and J ends lost 7 bases and 8 bases, in that order; junction bases with no gene match: 13. CDR1 is DFQATT, CDR2 SNEGSKA, per germline (reference sequence). CDR3 length: 14 residues. CDR3 region: CSVSSGTRVDEQFF. CDR3 bases: TGCAGTGTTTCCTCCGGGACTAGAGTTGATGAGCAGTTCTTC.

This chain links TRBV11-2 with TRBJ2-1; D might be TRBD2 (6 bases). The ends were cut back, 4 bases at V and 2 bases at J, with 12 bases in the middle. The germline V gene has CDR1 SGHAT and CDR2 FQNNGV. This CDR3 contains 15 residues. The CDR3 nucleotides are TGTGCCAGCAGCTCCGGGACTCGCCCCTACAATGAGCAGTTCTTC. Its protein is CASSSGTRPYNEQFF.

The chain carries TRBV6-5 and TRBJ2-2, with TRBD2 as a possible D gene (7 bases). The CDR3 totals 12 residues. Trimming took off 8 bases at V and 4 bases at J, with 8 bases between the two ends. Germline values: CDR1 MNHEY, CDR2 SVGAGI. The DNA of the CDR3 is TGTGCCAGCGGGGGGGCCACCGGGGAGCTGTTTTTT. Residues: CASGGATGELFF.

Written as DNA, the CDR3 is TGTGCCAGCAGTTCAAGCCAGGGGGGGTACAATGAGCAGTTCTTC. Translated, it gives CASSSSQGGYNEQFF. This chain joins TRBV6-2 or TRBV6-3 and TRBJ2-1; D assignment may be TRBD1 or TRBD2 (7 bases each). With 4 bases removed from V and 4 bases from J, the gap between germline ends came to 14 bases. This CDR3 is 15 amino acids long. Germline CDR1 is MNHEY and CDR2 is SVGEGT.

The V and J genes are TRBV11-2 and TRBJ2-7; D is unresolved. This CDR3 is 14 amino acids long. Germline V gene data show CDR1 as SGHAT and CDR2 as FQNNGV. Deletions cut 5 bases from V and 0 bases from J, with 11 bases between. The CDR3: CASSQEVYSYEQYF. CDR3 sequence (DNA): TGTGCCAGCAGCCAAGAGGTCTACTCCTACGAGCAGTACTTC.

The sample holds a few counts of this clonotype. The chain links TRBV7-2 to TRBJ1-3; no clear D. Germline-derived CDR1 and CDR2 are SGHTA and FQGNSA. This CDR3 has 16 residues. V was pared by 5 bases and J by 4 bases, with 18 bases between. The CDR3 sequence is CASSPSLLQAGNTIYF. In nucleotides, the CDR3 is TGTGCCAGCAGCCCCTCCCTCTTGCAAGCGGGAAACACCATATATTTT.

This chain links TRBV28 with TRBJ1-2; weak D call: TRBD1 (5 bases). Looked up from germline, CDR1 is MDHEN and CDR2 is SYDVKM. The CDR3 sequence is 14 residues long. Deletions cut 2 bases from V and 6 bases from J, with 13 bases between. CDR3 in DNA: TGTGCCAGCAGTTTAGGGGCCACACAAGATGGCTACACCTTC. This sequence encodes CASSLGATQDGYTF.

The CDR3 protein is CASSKAETSSYEQYF. The CDR3 DNA reads TGTGCCAGCAGCAAAGCCGAGACTAGCTCCTACGAGCAGTACTTC. V and J are TRBV21-1 and TRBJ2-7. TRBV21-1 is assigned pseudogene status. The CDR3 contains 15 residues.

This clonotype was seen at least ten times. This chain joins TRBV2 and TRBJ2-7, with 9 nucleotides matching TRBD2. Germline V gene sequence: CDR1 SNHLY, CDR2 FYNNEI. The CDR3 totals 16 residues. Losses at the gene ends were 1 base for V and 6 bases for J; bases not matched to a gene: 10. The chain's CDR3 is CASSEGGRAIGSEQYF. For the CDR3, the DNA is TGTGCCAGCAGTGAAGGCGGGAGGGCAATAGGTAGCGAGCAGTACTTC.

The rearrangement links TRBV27 to TRBJ2-5; either TRBD1 or TRBD2 may fit D (5 bases each). The CDR3 spans 16 residues. Per germline, CDR1 MNHEY and CDR2 SMNVEV (reference sequence). The ends were cut back, 4 bases at V and 5 bases at J, with 20 bases in the middle. CDR3 nucleotide sequence: TGTGCCAGCAGTTCAACCTGGGACGGAAGAGATGAGACCCAGTACTTC. Translating it yields CASSSTWDGRDETQYF.

The chain uses TRBV20-1 and TRBJ2-2, with D possibly matching TRBD2 (5 bases). The CDR3 is 16 residues long. Trimming cost V 0 bases and J 4 bases, with 15 bases left between them. CDR1 and CDR2 (germline): DFQATT, SNEGSKA (reference sequence). CDR3: CSARDQAGWGTGELFF. The CDR3 DNA reads TGCAGTGCTAGAGATCAGGCGGGTTGGGGCACCGGGGAGCTGTTTTTT.

This clonotype was seen a few times. This chain joins TRBV7-3 and TRBJ2-3; D is undetermined. The germline V gene encodes CDR1 SGHTA and CDR2 FQGTGA. The CDR3 extends over 14 amino acids. The V end was cut by 5 bases, the J end by 5 bases, with 14 bases between. In nucleotides, the CDR3 is TGTGCCAGCAGCCCCCAGAGGTTAGGAGATACGCAGTATTTT. It codes for CASSPQRLGDTQYF.